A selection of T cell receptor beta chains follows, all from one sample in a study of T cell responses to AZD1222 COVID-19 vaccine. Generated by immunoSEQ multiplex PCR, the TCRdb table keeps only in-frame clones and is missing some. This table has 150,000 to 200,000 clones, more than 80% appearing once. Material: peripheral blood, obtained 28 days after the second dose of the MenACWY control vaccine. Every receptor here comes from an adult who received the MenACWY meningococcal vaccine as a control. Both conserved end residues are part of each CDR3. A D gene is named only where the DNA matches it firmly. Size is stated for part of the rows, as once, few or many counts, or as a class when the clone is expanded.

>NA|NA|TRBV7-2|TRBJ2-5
CASSSVIIGGTQYF
TGTGCCAGCAGCTCAGTTATTATAGGGGGGACCCAGTACTTC
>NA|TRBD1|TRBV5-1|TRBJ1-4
CASSQGQGKEKLFF
TGCGCCAGCAGCCAGGGACAGGGAAAGGAAAAACTGTTTTTT
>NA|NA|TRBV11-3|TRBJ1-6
CASSLDPGANSPLHF
TGTGCCAGCAGCTTAGATCCGGGGGCCAATTCACCCCTCCACTTT
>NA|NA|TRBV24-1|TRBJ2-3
CATSDLTDFSTDTQYF
TGTGCCACCAGTGATTTGACAGATTTTAGCACAGATACGCAGTATTTT
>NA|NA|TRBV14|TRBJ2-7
CASSQELAGEQYF
TGTGCCAGCAGCCAAGAATTGGCGGGCGAGCAGTACTTC
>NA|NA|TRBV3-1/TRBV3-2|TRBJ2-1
CASSQLRGLPYNEQFF
TGTGCCAGCAGCCAACTAAGGGGGTTGCCGTACAATGAGCAGTTCTTC
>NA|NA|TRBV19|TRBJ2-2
CASMGRARTGELFF
TGTGCCAGTATGGGCAGGGCGAGGACCGGGGAGCTGTTTTTT
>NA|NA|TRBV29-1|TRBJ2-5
CSVVQKTSTQYF
TGCAGCGTTGTGCAAAAAACCAGCACCCAGTACTTC
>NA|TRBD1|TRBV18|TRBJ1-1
CASSLPGQGSTEAFF
TGTGCCAGCTCACTTCCGGGACAGGGATCCACTGAAGCTTTCTTT
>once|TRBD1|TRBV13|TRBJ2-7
CASSLTGAAYEQYF
TGTGCCAGCAGCTTAACAGGGGCCGCCTACGAGCAGTACTTC
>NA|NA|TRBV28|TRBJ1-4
CASSSDPSNEKLFF
TGTGCCAGCAGTTCGGACCCATCTAATGAAAAACTGTTTTTT
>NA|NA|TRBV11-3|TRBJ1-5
CASSNRDQPQHF
TGTGCCAGCAGCAACAGGGATCAGCCCCAGCATTTT
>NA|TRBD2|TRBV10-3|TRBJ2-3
CAIGLAEHTDTQYF
TGTGCCATCGGGCTAGCGGAGCACACAGATACGCAGTATTTT